The 26 T cell receptor beta chains presented below share a single source sample, sequenced in a study of cytomegalovirus exposure and HLA in healthy donors. The PCR was carried out with 60 Vbeta primers and 13 Jbeta primers. Profiling relied on immunoSEQ multiplex PCR, and the TCRdb table lists in-frame clones only, not all of them. The profile covers some 200,000 clones, with roughly 80% appearing a single time and 1.6% taken by the ten largest. The sequencing input was PBMCs. These receptors were collected from a man in his forties or fifties in good health and CMV-seronegative.

The V gene is TRBV21-1, the J gene TRBJ1-2; TRBD1 is the table's D call and was not checked against the DNA. TRBV21-1 is tagged as a pseudogene. The CDR3 has 17 residues. The CDR3 nucleotides read TGTGCCAGCAGCACCCCCGTCACCCCCTCCGACAGGGACGGCTACACCTTC. Amino acids: CASSTPVTPSDRDGYTF.

The chain uses TRBV6-5 and TRBJ2-1; the D gene is possibly TRBD1 (5 bases). Between the trimmed V and J ends, which lost 4 bases and 0 bases, there was a span of 7 bases. The CDR3 has 14 residues. The germline V gene encodes CDR1 MNHEY and CDR2 SVGAGI. DNA of the CDR3: TGTGCCAGCAGTTCTAGGGGCTCCTACAATGAGCAGTTCTTC. This translates into CASSSRGSYNEQFF.

J is TRBJ1-5 and V is TRBV29-1; 10 bases match TRBD1. Looked up from germline, CDR1 is SQVTM and CDR2 is ANQGSEA. V was clipped by 4 bases and J by 6 bases; unmatched bases: 3. This CDR3 has 13 residues. The CDR3 sequence is CSVGQGAGQPQHF. DNA of the CDR3: TGCAGCGTTGGACAGGGGGCAGGTCAGCCCCAGCATTTT.

J is TRBJ1-3 and V is TRBV5-1; no clear D. V dropped 5 bases and J dropped 3 bases, with 12 bases sitting between them. Looked up from germline, CDR1 is SGHRS and CDR2 is YFSETQ. This CDR3 comprises 14 residues. The CDR3: CASRLEGFGNTIYF. The CDR3 nucleotides are TGCGCCAGCAGGCTTGAGGGATTTGGAAACACCATATATTTT. The full variable domain, its missing parts supplied by reference TRBV5-1 and TRBJ1-3, is KAGVTQTPRYLIKTRGQQVTLSCSPISGHRSVSWYQQTPGQGLQFLFEYFSETQRNKGNFPGRFSGRQFSNSRSEMNVSTLELGDSALYLCASRLEGFGNTIYFGEGSWLTVV.

This clone is a singleton in its sample. Other DNA variants within this sample encode the same CDR3. The chain has TRBV5-1 and TRBJ1-3, with 10 positions matching TRBD1. Germline V gene sequence: CDR1 SGHRS, CDR2 YFSETQ. Trimming removed 4 bases from V and 2 bases from J; junction bases left unmatched: 3. The CDR3 spans 15 residues. The CDR3 DNA reads as TGCGCCAGCAGCCCCGGACAGGGGGCTGGAAACACCATATATTTT. This gives the protein CASSPGQGAGNTIYF.

This clone was detected only a few times. The V gene is TRBV28, the J gene TRBJ2-7; 9 positions match TRBD1. From germline, CDR1 is MDHEN and CDR2 SYDVKM. V shed 7 bases, J shed 5 bases, and the junction held 9 bases outside the gene matches. This CDR3 comprises 14 residues. In DNA, the CDR3 is TGTGCCAGCATTCCTGGGACAGGGTGGAACGAGCAGTACTTC. Translating it yields CASIPGTGWNEQYF.

The genes are TRBV10-3 and TRBJ2-7, with D possibly matching TRBD1 (6 bases). With 4 bases removed from V and 0 bases from J, the gap between germline ends came to 10 bases. Germline lookup yields CDR1 ENHRY and CDR2 SYGVKD. The CDR3 length is 14 residues. The CDR3 sequence: CAISGDTRSYEQYF. The CDR3 coding sequence is TGTGCCATCAGTGGGGACACCCGCTCCTACGAGCAGTACTTC.

Comments on this clone: Sequence at one end of the junction differs from germline and may be a read error. V and J are TRBV28 and TRBJ1-1, with TRBD1 as a possible D gene (5 bases). Germline-derived CDR1 and CDR2 are MDHEN and SYDVKM. CDR3 length: 15 amino acids. DNA for the CDR3: TGTGCCAGCAGTTTTCAGGGCTACAGGAACGCTGAAGCTTTCTTT. Translation: CASSFQGYRNAEAFF.

This sequence joins TRBV21-1 and TRBJ1-6; the DNA was not compared with TRBD1, the D call given in the table. TRBV21-1 is a pseudogene. The CDR3 contains 18 residues. DNA for the CDR3: TGTGCCAGCAGCAAAGCCCGACAGGGGGCCTGCTATAATTCACCCCTCCACTTT. Encoded protein: CASSKARQGACYNSPLHF.

The genes are TRBV10-3 and TRBJ1-1; D may be TRBD1 (5 bases). In germline, CDR1 is ENHRY, CDR2 SYGVKD. The CDR3 covers 12 residues. With 10 bases removed from V and 1 base from J, the gap between germline ends came to 10 bases. The CDR3 sequence is CATSTANTEAFF. For the CDR3, the DNA is TGTGCCACTTCGACAGCGAACACTGAAGCTTTCTTT.

The genes are TRBV6-5 and TRBJ2-2; TRBD2 might be the D (6 bases). CDR3 length: 15 amino acids. Germline CDR1 MNHEY, CDR2 SVGAGI. V lost 6 bases to trimming and J lost 3 bases, with 14 bases between them. CDR3 nucleotide sequence: TGTGCCAGCAGGCCCGCGGGGAAACACACCGGGGAGCTGTTTTTT. Its translation: CASRPAGKHTGELFF.

This clone was seen more than once but under ten times. The CDR3 loop reads CSALILRQGGETQYF. DNA for the CDR3: TGCAGCGCCCTTATTTTAAGACAGGGGGGAGAGACCCAGTACTTC. The V call is TRBV29-1, the J call TRBJ2-5; 9 bases are a match to TRBD1. Germline V gives CDR1 SQVTM, CDR2 ANQGSEA. The CDR3 spans 15 residues. The J segment lost 4 bases and the V segment lost 7 bases, leaving 13 bases of the junction unmatched.

This sequence joins TRBV7-2 and TRBJ2-7; 8 nucleotides agree with TRBD2. Germline CDR1 is SGHTA and CDR2 is FQGNSA. V was clipped by 4 bases and J by 2 bases; unmatched bases: 1. This CDR3 comprises 13 residues. The CDR3 bases are TGTGCCAGCAGCTGGGGACTAGCCTACGAGCAGTACTTC. Amino acids: CASSWGLAYEQYF.

This clone has a handful of counts. The chain employs TRBV6-5 and TRBJ1-1, with D tentatively TRBD1 (5 bases). The V and J ends lost 5 bases and 2 bases respectively, with 12 bases between them. Germline V gives CDR1 MNHEY, CDR2 SVGAGI. The CDR3 spans 14 residues. The CDR3 is CASSPRRGNTEAFF. CDR3 in DNA: TGTGCCAGCAGTCCGCGGAGGGGCAACACTGAAGCTTTCTTT.

CDR3 in DNA: TGTGCCACAGGGACAAGGGTTCCCTACGAGCAGTACTTC. It translates to CATGTRVPYEQYF. The V call is TRBV6-5, the J call TRBJ2-7; possibly TRBD1 for D (6 bases). The CDR3 consists of 13 residues. The germline CDR1 and CDR2 sequences are MNHEY and SVGAGI. The ends were cut back, 10 bases at V and 2 bases at J, with 15 bases in the middle.

The chain employs TRBV4-2 and TRBJ2-5, with TRBD1 matching 10 bases. The J call may be in error: the DNA end matches TRBJ2-7 better. The CDR3 has 16 residues. Germline CDR1 LGHNA, CDR2 YNFKEQ. The CDR3 region is CASSQEGTGALYEQYF. The CDR3, as DNA: TGTGCCAGCAGCCAAGAAGGGACAGGGGCCCTCTACGAGCAGTACTTC.

This chain connects TRBV5-1 to TRBJ1-1, with D possibly matching TRBD1 (6 bases). V was trimmed by 4 bases and J by 0 bases, leaving 10 bases between them. This CDR3 has 14 amino acids. CDR1 and CDR2 (germline): SGHRS, YFSETQ. The CDR3 spells CASSPQGMNTEAFF. The CDR3 DNA reads as TGCGCCAGCAGCCCGCAGGGGATGAACACTGAAGCTTTCTTT.

The rearrangement joins TRBV28 to TRBJ1-2; no clear D. V lost 3 bases, J lost 8 bases, and 7 bases lay in between. The CDR3 contains 11 residues. Germline CDR1 is MDHEN and CDR2 is SYDVKM. The CDR3 DNA reads as TGTGCCAGCAGTTTCGTGGGCGGCTACACCTTC. Protein: CASSFVGGYTF.

V usage is TRBV19 and J usage is TRBJ2-2; maybe TRBD2 (6 bases). Germline-derived CDR1 and CDR2 are LNHDA and SQIVND (reference sequence). This CDR3 region has 14 residues. V was clipped by 3 bases and J by 4 bases, with 9 bases between them. DNA for the CDR3: TGTGCCAGTAGTATGGGGGGTCGCACCGGGGAGCTGTTTTTT. Its protein product is CASSMGGRTGELFF.

The V and J genes are TRBV19 and TRBJ1-2; 10 bases map to TRBD1. CDR3 length: 17 residues. The ends lost 5 bases at V and 5 bases at J; junction bases unmatched: 14. Germline V lookup: CDR1 LNHDA, CDR2 SQIVND (reference sequence). The CDR3 coding sequence is TGTGCCAGTAGTGCAACTTCGTTGGGACAGGGGAGGTATGGCTACACCTTC. This codes for CASSATSLGQGRYGYTF.

The V and J genes are TRBV5-1 and TRBJ2-1; TRBD2 matches 8 bases. This CDR3 spans 15 amino acids. Unmatched junction bases numbered 2, after V lost 1 base and J lost 2 bases. Germline V gene sequence: CDR1 SGHRS, CDR2 YFSETQ. CDR3 protein: CASSLKRGTYNEQFF. CDR3 sequence (DNA): TGCGCCAGCAGCTTGAAGCGGGGGACCTACAATGAGCAGTTCTTC.

V and J are TRBV30 and TRBJ1-4; 9 positions agree with TRBD1. The CDR3 is made up of 15 amino acids. CDR1 GTSNPN and CDR2 SVGIG come from the germline V gene (reference sequence). CDR3 nucleotide sequence: TGTGCTGCTTGGGGACAGGGTAAATCTAATGAAAAACTGTTTTTT. It codes for CAAWGQGKSNEKLFF.

This clone is a singleton in its sample. The genes are TRBV7-8 and TRBJ1-5, with no clear D. The length of the CDR3 is 15 residues. V lost 0 bases and J 1 base, leaving 7 bases between the germline ends. In germline, CDR1 is SGHVS, CDR2 FQNEAQ. Written as DNA, the CDR3 is TGTGCCAGCAGCTTAGCGGGAGGGAGCAATCAGCCCCAGCATTTT. This encodes CASSLAGGSNQPQHF. Full variable domain (remainder filled in from reference TRBV7-8 and TRBJ1-5): GAGVSQSPRYKVAKRGQDVALRCDPISGHVSLFWYQQALGQGPEFLTYFQNEAQLDKSGLPSDRFFAERPEGSVSTLKIQRTQQEDSAVYLCASSLAGGSNQPQHFGDGTRLSIL.

A note on this clone: A read error may produce the germline difference seen at one junction end. The chain carries TRBV4-3 and TRBJ2-1; 7 positions agree with TRBD1. Germline V CDR1 and CDR2: LGHNA, YSLEER. The CDR3 is 15 residues long. CDR3 loop: CASSKDRVLYNEQFF. The CDR3, as DNA: TGCGCCAGCAGCAAAGACAGGGTGCTCTACAATGAGCAGTTCTTC.

The V gene is TRBV18, the J gene TRBJ2-1; 8 positions agree with TRBD1. CDR1 and CDR2 (germline): KGHSH, LQKENI. V trimming: 2 bases; J trimming: 7 bases; junction bases outside the gene matches: 7. This CDR3 contains 15 residues. CDR3 sequence (DNA): TGTGCCAGCTCACCAGGACAGGGAAGGGATAATGAGCAGTTCTTC. Amino acids: CASSPGQGRDNEQFF. The full variable domain, its missing parts supplied by reference TRBV18 and TRBJ2-1, is NAGVMQNPRHLVRRRGQEARLRCSPMKGHSHVYWYRQLPEEGLKFMVYLQKENIIDESGMPKERFSAEFPKEGPSILRIQQVVRGDSAAYFCASSPGQGRDNEQFFGPGTRLTVL.

The V call is TRBV29-1, the J call TRBJ1-1; TRBD1 is a possible D gene (5 bases). CDR1 and CDR2 from the germline V gene are SQVTM and ANQGSEA. This CDR3 spans 12 amino acids. The V end lost 6 bases, the J end lost 4 bases, and 12 bases lay between the germline ends. This CDR3 is CSVARGGTEAFF. CDR3 DNA sequence: TGCAGCGTGGCACGGGGGGGCACTGAAGCTTTCTTT.